This is a list of T cell receptor beta chains from one sample in a study of T cell responses to AZD1222 COVID-19 vaccine. The table came from immunoSEQ multiplex PCR; TCRdb's copy has only in-frame clones and leaves some out. This repertoire shows around 150,000 clones, about 93% found once; its top ten account for approximately 6.5%. The material sequenced was peripheral blood, taken 28 days after the second AZD1222 dose. Receptor source: an adult who received the AZD1222 COVID-19 vaccine. CDR3s include the opening cysteine and the closing phenylalanine or tryptophan. A D gene is named only where the DNA matches it firmly. Only part of the rows carry a size: once, few, many, or a class if the clone is expanded.

CDR3 length	V gene	D gene	clone size	J gene	CDR3 protein	CDR3 DNA
15	TRBV15	.	.	TRBJ2-3	CATSRAGTSTDTQYF	TGTGCCACCAGCAGAGCAGGGACTAGCACAGATACGCAGTATTTT
19	TRBV11-3	.	.	TRBJ2-5	CASSLGQFVGLGEQETQYF	TGTGCCAGCAGCTTGGGGCAGTTCGTAGGCCTAGGGGAACAAGAGACCCAGTACTTC
14	TRBV7-3	.	.	TRBJ2-2	CASSLTVNTGELFF	TGTGCCAGCAGCCTGACTGTGAACACCGGGGAGCTGTTTTTT
13	TRBV12-3/TRBV12-4	.	once	TRBJ1-1	CASSLGGGTEAFF	TGTGCCAGCAGTTTAGGGGGGGGCACTGAAGCTTTCTTT
12	TRBV12-3/TRBV12-4	.	.	TRBJ1-1	CASSTGTTEAFF	TGTGCCAGTTCAACAGGGACCACTGAAGCTTTCTTT
17	TRBV5-1	TRBD1	.	TRBJ1-6	CASSHRQGEGLRSPLHF	TGCGCCAGCAGCCACAGACAGGGCGAAGGGTTGCGATCACCCCTCCACTTT
12	TRBV7-2	.	.	TRBJ1-5	CASSPNNQPQHF	TGTGCCAGCAGCCCAAATAATCAGCCCCAGCATTTT
15	TRBV19	.	.	TRBJ2-5	CASSIVGLGGETQYF	TGTGCCAGTAGTATCGTAGGCCTCGGGGGCGAGACCCAGTACTTC
17	TRBV5-5	.	.	TRBJ1-3	CASSFWTPSPPGNTIYF	TGTGCCAGCAGCTTTTGGACTCCGTCTCCACCTGGAAACACCATATATTTT
16	TRBV21-1	.	.	TRBJ1-5	CASSKVREGLNQPQHF	TGTGCCAGCAGCAAAGTGAGGGAAGGACTCAATCAGCCCCAGCATTTT
11	TRBV30	.	.	TRBJ1-2	CASHTGHGYTF	TGTGCCTCCCACACCGGCCATGGCTACACCTTC
14	TRBV29-1	.	.	TRBJ2-6	CSVEDRGLLNVLTF	TGCAGCGTTGAAGATAGGGGACTCCTCAACGTCCTGACTTTC
14	TRBV9	.	.	TRBJ1-3	CASSVDIIGNTIYF	TGTGCCAGCAGCGTCGACATCATAGGCAACACCATATATTTT
18	TRBV14	.	.	TRBJ1-2	CASSQDSQYPKEHYGYTF	TGTGCCAGCAGCCAAGATAGTCAGTACCCGAAAGAACACTATGGCTACACCTTC
14	TRBV19	.	.	TRBJ2-1	CASSISLANNEQFF	TGTGCCAGTAGTATTAGTCTGGCCAACAATGAGCAGTTCTTC
15	TRBV19	.	.	TRBJ1-2	CASKRVTDSDYGYTF	TGTGCCAGTAAAAGGGTTACGGACAGTGACTATGGCTACACCTTC
14	TRBV11-3	.	.	TRBJ1-2	CASSLGPDGYGYTF	TGTGCCAGCAGCCTAGGACCGGACGGGTATGGCTACACCTTC
12	TRBV5-4	.	once	TRBJ2-7	CASSLDAYEQYF	TGTGCCAGCAGCTTGGACGCCTACGAGCAGTACTTC
13	TRBV5-4	TRBD1	.	TRBJ2-7	CASSRQGIEEQYF	TGTGCCAGCAGCCGACAGGGTATAGAAGAGCAGTACTTC
14	TRBV5-1	.	.	TRBJ2-1	CASELDSSYNEQFF	TGCGCCAGTGAACTCGATAGCTCCTACAATGAGCAGTTCTTC
15	TRBV5-8	TRBD1	.	TRBJ1-1	CASSLDRGRNTEAFF	TGTGCCAGCAGCTTGGACAGGGGCCGAAACACTGAAGCTTTCTTT
15	TRBV7-9	TRBD1	.	TRBJ1-1	CASSSGTGGSRTTFF	TGTGCCAGCAGTTCCGGGACAGGGGGCTCAAGGACAACTTTCTTT
17	TRBV5-1	TRBD2	.	TRBJ2-3	CASSFLARGGGPDTQYF	TGCGCCAGCAGCTTTCTTGCCCGGGGCGGGGGACCAGATACGCAGTATTTT
15	TRBV5-1	.	.	TRBJ2-2	CASSDAAGSAGELFF	TGCGCCAGCAGCGATGCGGCGGGTTCTGCCGGGGAGCTGTTTTTT
13	TRBV4-1	.	.	TRBJ1-4	CASSSFTNEKLFF	TGCGCCAGCTCCAGTTTTACTAATGAAAAACTGTTTTTT
15	TRBV5-8	.	.	TRBJ1-2	CASSLVGVASYGYTF	TGTGCCAGCAGCTTGGTGGGGGTAGCGTCATATGGCTACACCTTC
16	TRBV4-1	.	.	TRBJ1-6	CASSQEDSPNNSPLHF	TGCGCCAGCAGCCAAGAGGACTCCCCAAATAATTCACCCCTCCACTTT
15	TRBV28	.	.	TRBJ1-2	CASRPRGGPLAGYTF	TGTGCCAGCAGACCGAGAGGGGGGCCTCTGGCTGGCTACACCTTC
11	TRBV9	.	.	TRBJ1-2	CASSVGYGYTF	TGTGCCAGCAGCGTCGGCTATGGCTACACCTTC
12	TRBV29-1	.	.	TRBJ1-1	CSAVLTNLEAFF	TGCAGCGCCGTCTTGACAAACTTGGAAGCTTTCTTT
15	TRBV6-1	.	.	TRBJ1-3	CASSEMAVLVRTIYF	TGTGCCAGCAGTGAAATGGCGGTGCTCGTTCGGACCATATATTTT
14	TRBV5-5	TRBD1	.	TRBJ1-2	CASSHTGGRDGYTF	TGTGCCAGCAGCCACACAGGGGGCAGGGATGGCTACACCTTC
15	TRBV6-5	.	once	TRBJ1-6	CASQMWGQGNSPLHF	TGTGCCAGCCAAATGTGGGGGCAGGGTAATTCACCCCTCCACTTT
16	TRBV9	.	.	TRBJ2-1	CASSQMISSLNNEQFF	TGTGCCAGCAGCCAAATGATATCTTCCTTAAACAATGAGCAGTTCTTC
14	TRBV5-1	TRBD1	.	TRBJ1-2	CASSLISGGNGYTF	TGCGCCAGCAGCTTGATTTCAGGGGGAAATGGCTACACCTTC
13	TRBV2	.	.	TRBJ1-6	CASSATVNSPLHF	TGTGCCAGCAGTGCAACAGTCAATTCACCCCTCCACTTT
12	TRBV3-1/TRBV3-2	.	.	TRBJ1-2	CASSQERYGYTF	TGTGCCAGCAGCCAAGAACGCTATGGCTACACCTTC
15	TRBV19	.	.	TRBJ1-6	CASSIMGVLNSPLHF	TGTGCCAGTAGTATAATGGGGGTGCTAAATTCACCCCTCCACTTT
15	TRBV6-5	.	.	TRBJ1-1	CASSYSSTGPSEAFF	TGTGCCAGCAGTTACTCCTCCACAGGGCCATCTGAAGCTTTCTTT
12	TRBV28	.	.	TRBJ2-3	CASSTQGDTQYF	TGTGCCAGCAGTACACAGGGCGATACGCAGTATTTT
13	TRBV4-1	.	.	TRBJ1-6	CASSQDVSSPLHF	TGCGCCAGCAGCCAAGATGTTTCCTCACCCCTCCACTTT
13	TRBV2	.	.	TRBJ1-1	CASSEVGNTEAFF	TGTGCCAGCAGTGAAGTGGGGAACACTGAAGCTTTCTTT
14	TRBV9	.	.	TRBJ1-6	CASSSGPTASPLHF	TGTGCCAGCAGTTCCGGGCCAACCGCTTCACCCCTCCACTTT
17	TRBV12-5	TRBD1	.	TRBJ1-1	CASGLLLQGARGTEAFF	TGTGCTAGTGGTTTGCTACTACAGGGGGCGCGGGGCACTGAAGCTTTCTTT
15	TRBV13	.	.	TRBJ1-1	CASNADNTGFTEAFF	TGTGCCAGCAACGCCGATAACACAGGGTTCACTGAAGCTTTCTTT
16	TRBV10-3	.	.	TRBJ1-1	CAIRYRDSLLGTEAFF	TGTGCCATCAGATACAGGGATTCGCTCCTCGGCACTGAAGCTTTCTTT
17	TRBV18	.	few	TRBJ1-3	CASSPLGSIDSGNTIYF	TGTGCCAGCTCACCATTGGGCAGCATAGACTCTGGAAACACCATATATTTT
14	TRBV6-5	TRBD2	once	TRBJ2-7	CASSYSGGYNEQYF	TGTGCCAGCAGTTATTCGGGGGGGTACAACGAGCAGTACTTC
15	TRBV6-5	.	once	TRBJ2-7	CASSYSAGVSYEQYF	TGTGCCAGCAGTTACTCAGCCGGGGTCTCCTACGAGCAGTACTTC
13	TRBV6-4	.	.	TRBJ2-5	CASSAQEYGTQYF	TGTGCCAGCAGTGCACAGGAGTACGGGACCCAGTACTTC
10	TRBV5-8	.	.	TRBJ1-5	CASRYQPQHF	TGTGCCAGCAGGTATCAGCCCCAGCATTTT
12	TRBV28	.	.	TRBJ2-3	CASSSEREAQYF	TGTGCCAGCAGTTCCGAACGCGAGGCGCAGTATTTT
14	TRBV6-4	.	.	TRBJ1-4	CASSDRGGNEKLFF	TGTGCCAGCAGTGACCGGGGAGGTAATGAAAAACTGTTTTTT
15	TRBV27	TRBD1	.	TRBJ1-2	CASSLGTGNVNGYTF	TGTGCCAGCAGTTTGGGGACAGGGAATGTGAACGGCTACACCTTC
14	TRBV21-1	.	.	TRBJ1-2	CASSKVCGPWGYTF	TGTGCCAGCAGCAAAGTTTGTGGCCCCTGGGGCTACACCTTC
13	TRBV24-1	.	.	TRBJ2-1	CATAKQGIHEQFF	TGTGCCACGGCCAAGCAGGGGATACATGAGCAGTTCTTC
11	TRBV11-1	.	.	TRBJ2-1	CASIDGNEQFF	TGTGCCAGCATAGACGGCAATGAGCAGTTCTTC
13	TRBV5-1	.	.	TRBJ1-2	CASSLTGPGGYTF	TGCGCCAGCAGCTTGACCGGACCCGGAGGCTACACCTTC
13	TRBV30	.	.	TRBJ1-1	CAWSVAGDTEAFF	TGTGCCTGGAGTGTAGCAGGGGACACTGAAGCTTTCTTT
14	TRBV6-5	.	.	TRBJ1-6	CASSYGAFSSPLHF	TGTGCCAGCAGTTACGGGGCGTTTAGTTCACCCCTCCACTTT